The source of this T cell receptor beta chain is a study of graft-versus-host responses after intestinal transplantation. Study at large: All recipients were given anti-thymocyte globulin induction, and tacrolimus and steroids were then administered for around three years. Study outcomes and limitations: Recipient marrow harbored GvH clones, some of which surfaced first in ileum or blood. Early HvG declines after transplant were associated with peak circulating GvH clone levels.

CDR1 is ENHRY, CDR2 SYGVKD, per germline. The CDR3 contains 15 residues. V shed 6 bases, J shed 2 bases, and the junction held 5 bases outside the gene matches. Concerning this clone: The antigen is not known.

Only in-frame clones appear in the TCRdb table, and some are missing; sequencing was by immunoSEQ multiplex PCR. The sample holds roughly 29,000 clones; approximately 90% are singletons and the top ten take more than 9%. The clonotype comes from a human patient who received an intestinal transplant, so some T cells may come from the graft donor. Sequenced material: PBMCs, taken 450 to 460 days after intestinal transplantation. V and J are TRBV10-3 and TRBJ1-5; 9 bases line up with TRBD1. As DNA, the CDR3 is TGTGCCATCAGGGCGGGACAGGGAGGCAATCAGCCCCAGCATTTT. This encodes CAIRAGQGGNQPQHF.